Listed here is a single TCR beta chain. What it binds is unknown. This specimen comes from a study of graft-versus-host responses after intestinal transplantation. About the study: Tacrolimus plus steroids were given to all recipients for two to three years, preceded by anti-thymocyte globulin induction. Notes on the study in general: Peak circulating GvH clone levels tracked with early post-transplant HvG declines. GvH clones were identified in recipient marrow, with some first appearing in ileum or blood.

The method was immunoSEQ multiplex PCR; TCRdb's version includes in-frame clones alone and lacks a portion of them. The sample yields 10,000 to 15,000 clones, about four fifths seen once. This receptor was obtained from a human patient who received an intestinal transplant, so some T cells may come from the graft donor. Sequenced here: PBMCs, sampled around 310 days after intestinal transplant.

The CDR3 bases are TGTGCCAGCAGTTTTTCAGGGGGGTCAGAGACCCAGTACTTC. The encoded protein is CASSFSGGSETQYF. V and J are TRBV28 and TRBJ2-5, with a tentative D call TRBD1 (7 bases). CDR1 MDHEN and CDR2 SYDVKM come from the germline V gene. Trimming took 3 bases from V and 4 from J, leaving 12 bases between them. The CDR3 contains 14 residues. Full variable domain (rest looked up from reference TRBV28 and TRBJ2-5): DVKVTQSSRYLVKRTGEKVFLECVQDMDHENMFWYRQDPGLGLRLIYFSYDVKMKEKGDIPEGYSVSREKKERFSLILESASTNQTSMYLCASSFSGGSETQYFGPGTRLLVL.